The 13 T cell receptor beta chains given below trace back to one sample, sequenced in a study of Graves' ophthalmopathy and Graves' hyperthyroidism. Researchers took RNA transcripts and amplified TCR beta CDR3 regions from them. An opening RT-PCR round employed HTBI primers and preceded a second-round multiplex PCR. TCRdb reprocessed the multiplex PCR reads via MiXCR and lists one record per CDR3 protein. The table has about 740,000 distinct CDR3 sequences, approximately 40% seen once. Source material: peripheral blood. The receptors derive from an adult man with Graves' ophthalmopathy.

This clonotype came up many times. The chain links TRBV29-1 to TRBJ2-7; the D is unclear. Germline V gene lookup returns CDR1 SQVTM and CDR2 ANQGSEA. Trimming stripped 5 bases from V and 0 bases from J, with 11 bases between. This CDR3 contains 13 residues. This chain's CDR3 is CSVKLRSSYEQYF. In nucleotides, the CDR3 is TGCAGCGTTAAGCTCAGGAGCTCCTACGAGCAGTACTTC.

A note on this clonotype: One end of the junction varies from germline; a read error may be responsible. This chain links TRBV7-9 with TRBJ2-3; no firm D call. The CDR3 has 14 residues. The germline V gene has CDR1 SEHNR and CDR2 FQNEAQ (reference sequence). Here the CDR3 DNA reads TGCGCCAGCAGCTTGGTGAACCCCACAGATACGCAGTATTTT. The encoded protein is CASSLVNPTDTQYF.

This clonotype came up a few times. The chain employs TRBV9 and TRBJ1-2, with 12 bases fitting TRBD1. The germline gives CDR1 SGDLS, CDR2 YYNGEE. V lost 0 bases, J lost 5 bases, and 8 bases stayed unmatched. The CDR3 consists of 17 residues. The CDR3 sequence: CASSVDAGTGGSYGYTF. CDR3 nucleotide sequence: TGTGCCAGCAGCGTAGATGCCGGGACAGGGGGCTCGTATGGCTACACCTTC.

The chain has TRBV15 and TRBJ2-5; 9 bases are a match to TRBD1. Trimming at V came to 1 base and at J to 2 bases, leaving 2 bases not matched to a gene. This CDR3 has 15 amino acids. Germline loops: CDR1 LNHNV, CDR2 YYDKDF (reference sequence). The CDR3 is CATSRVGTGQETQYF. CDR3 bases: TGTGCCACCAGCAGAGTAGGGACAGGGCAAGAGACCCAGTACTTC.

The rearrangement links TRBV29-1 to TRBJ2-7; D is perhaps TRBD2 (6 bases). V lost 3 bases to trimming and J lost 0 bases, with 33 bases between them. Germline V gives CDR1 SQVTM, CDR2 ANQGSEA. The CDR3 is made up of 21 amino acids. The DNA for the CDR3 is TGCAGCGTTGATGAGGGGACCACACGTAGAAATAAGCGGGTTAGCTCCTACGAGCAGTACTTC. Its protein product is CSVDEGTTRRNKRVSSYEQYF.

The V gene is TRBV6-6, the J gene TRBJ2-7, with a tentative D call TRBD1 (6 bases). This CDR3 has 14 amino acids. Between the trimmed V and J ends, which lost 6 bases and 6 bases, there was a span of 18 bases. Germline values: CDR1 MNHNY, CDR2 SVGAGI (reference sequence). CDR3 sequence reads: CASSSTGPGFEQYF. CDR3 bases: TGTGCCAGCAGCTCCACAGGGCCGGGATTCGAGCAGTACTTC.

This clonotype appeared many times. The chain combines TRBV29-1 with TRBJ1-2; the D is unclear. The CDR3 runs 13 residues. The germline CDR1 and CDR2 sequences are SQVTM and ANQGSEA. The V gene lost 2 bases and the J gene lost 6 bases, with 13 bases spanning the gap. Written as DNA, the CDR3 is TGCAGCGTTGAAAGTGGCGACGCAAATGGCTACACCTTC. It translates to CSVESGDANGYTF.

The chain couples TRBV6-5 to TRBJ1-1; possible D gene TRBD1, 5 bases. CDR3 length: 14 amino acids. Germline V gives CDR1 MNHEY, CDR2 SVGAGI. V dropped 3 bases and J dropped 6 bases, with 14 bases sitting between them. CDR3 region: CASSYGGSIAEAFF. CDR3 nucleotides: TGTGCCAGCAGTTATGGGGGGAGTATCGCTGAAGCTTTCTTT.

This clonotype was counted many times. DNA for the CDR3: TGTGCCAGCAGCGGAGGCGATTCACCCCTCCACTTT. Translated, it gives CASSGGDSPLHF. The chain combines TRBV2 with TRBJ1-6; D remains ambiguous. The germline CDR1 and CDR2 sequences are SNHLY and FYNNEI. The CDR3 contains 12 residues. With 6 bases removed from V and 8 bases from J, the gap between germline ends came to 8 bases.

V and J are TRBV20-1 and TRBJ1-1; 9 bases agree with TRBD1. In germline, CDR1 is DFQATT, CDR2 SNEGSKA (reference sequence). J was trimmed by 11 bases and V by 4 bases; bases with no gene match: 8. This CDR3 comprises 12 residues. The CDR3, as DNA: TGCAGTGCTACCACCGACAGGGGGGGGGCTTTCTTT. Translating gives CSATTDRGGAFF.

In regard to this clonotype: The junction shows a germline mismatch at one end, possibly a read error. The genes are TRBV7-4 and TRBJ1-1; D call uncertain. This CDR3 region has 15 residues. Germline-derived CDR1 and CDR2 are SGHVT and SQSDAQ. CDR3 amino acids: CASSLSSVSGTEAFF. CDR3 DNA sequence: TGCGCCAGCAGCCTTAGCTCAGTATCGGGGACTGAAGCTTTCTTT. The full variable domain, completed using reference TRBV7-4 and TRBJ1-1, is GAGVSQSPRYKVAKRGRDVALRCDSISGHVTLYWYRQTLGQGSEVLTYSQSDAQRDKSGRPSGRFSAERPERSVSTLKIQRTEQGDSAVYLCASSLSSVSGTEAFFGQGTRLTVV.

This clonotype was counted ten times or more. V usage is TRBV29-1 and J usage is TRBJ2-7, with D tentatively TRBD2 (6 bases). The CDR3 totals 12 residues. V shed 6 bases and J shed 0 bases, with 9 bases lying between them. Per germline, CDR1 SQVTM and CDR2 ANQGSEA. CDR3 in amino acids: CSVGGSSYEQYF. The DNA for the CDR3 is TGCAGCGTGGGGGGAAGCTCCTACGAGCAGTACTTC.

The chain combines TRBV7-6 with TRBJ1-1; no firm D call. Trimming removed 1 base at V and 1 base at J, with 19 bases between. The germline V gene has CDR1 SGHVS and CDR2 FNYEAQ. CDR3 length: 18 amino acids. DNA for the CDR3: TGTGCCAGCAGCTTAGATATAAACAAACAGACACAGAACACTGAAGCTTTCTTT. Amino acids: CASSLDINKQTQNTEAFF. Full variable domain (outside the CDR3, taken from reference TRBV7-6 and TRBJ1-1): GAGVSQSPRYKVTKRGQDVALRCDPISGHVSLYWYRQALGQGPEFLTYFNYEAQQDKSGLPNDRFSAERPEGSISTLTIQRTEQRDSAMYRCASSLDINKQTQNTEAFFGQGTRLTVV.